This is a list of T cell receptor beta chains from one sample in a study of response to subunit inactivated influenza vaccine. TCRdb analysed the RT-PCR reads with MiXCR anew, one entry per CDR3 protein. The table records roughly 550,000 distinct CDR3 sequences, less than 25% of them present only once. The same sample was also studied in work on T cells expressing NK-cell markers.

The source material was CD4+ T cells sorted from PBMCs, sampled roughly 12 days after vaccination. The receptors were sampled from a man in his forties or fifties who received an inactivated influenza vaccine. CDR3s include the opening cysteine and the closing phenylalanine or tryptophan. The order of the fields is V gene, J gene, CDR3 protein.

V: TRBV6-2/TRBV6-3; J: TRBJ1-5; CDR3: CASSYGGRQPQHF
V: TRBV4-1; J: TRBJ2-5; CDR3: CASSQAGTYRGQETQYF
V: TRBV14; J: TRBJ2-7; CDR3: CASSQTVGPLSYEQYF
V: TRBV15; J: TRBJ2-5; CDR3: CATSRDPGPQETQYF
V: TRBV6-2/TRBV6-3; J: TRBJ2-2; CDR3: CASSRGLDTGELFF
V: TRBV21-1; J: TRBJ2-2; CDR3: CATKEIAGPKGVTGELFF
V: TRBV12-3/TRBV12-4; J: TRBJ2-1; CDR3: CASSLGNWDNEQFF
V: TRBV7-2; J: TRBJ2-7; CDR3: CASSLVGVYYEQYF
V: TRBV7-2; J: TRBJ2-2; CDR3: CASKGEGGELFF
V: TRBV12-3/TRBV12-4; J: TRBJ1-6; CDR3: CASSSRPNNSPLHF
V: TRBV20-1; J: TRBJ1-2; CDR3: CSAPDISTNYGYTF
V: TRBV6-2/TRBV6-3; J: TRBJ2-1; CDR3: CASRLAGSNEQFF
V: TRBV20-1; J: TRBJ1-5; CDR3: CSARWGQGNQPQHF
V: TRBV5-8; J: TRBJ2-3; CDR3: CASSLKRNTQYF
V: TRBV12-3/TRBV12-4; J: TRBJ1-5; CDR3: CASSPPGVLGSNQPQHF
V: TRBV6-1; J: TRBJ2-3; CDR3: CASSRLTVTDTQYF
V: TRBV20-1; J: TRBJ2-7; CDR3: CSAQTETSGSREQYF
V: TRBV5-1; J: TRBJ1-4; CDR3: CASSDATNEKLFF
V: TRBV20-1; J: TRBJ2-7; CDR3: CSASRGGFYEQYF
V: TRBV4-3; J: TRBJ2-7; CDR3: CASSQDRTRMDEQYF
V: TRBV7-2; J: TRBJ2-5; CDR3: CASSLDRGRQTQYF
V: TRBV28; J: TRBJ2-1; CDR3: CASSLSHTTSFADEQFF
V: TRBV6-9; J: TRBJ1-2; CDR3: CATDKDSNYGYTF
V: TRBV7-9; J: TRBJ2-3; CDR3: CASSYHRGRTDTQYF
V: TRBV5-1; J: TRBJ2-1; CDR3: CASSLVGRRPGNEQFF
V: TRBV10-3; J: TRBJ2-1; CDR3: CAISERKTVEQFF
V: TRBV20-1; J: TRBJ2-5; CDR3: CSAREGTSASETQYF
V: TRBV30; J: TRBJ2-7; CDR3: CAWRRRVLFYEQYF
V: TRBV7-2; J: TRBJ2-7; CDR3: CASSLTGNHEQYF
V: TRBV21-1; J: TRBJ2-5; CDR3: CASSTGTGSQETQYF
V: TRBV4-1; J: TRBJ2-1; CDR3: CASSRTGLINNEQFF
V: TRBV12-3/TRBV12-4; J: TRBJ2-1; CDR3: CASSLGSWGDEQFF
V: TRBV7-9; J: TRBJ2-5; CDR3: CASSLGRTSRETQYF
V: TRBV5-1; J: TRBJ1-1; CDR3: CASSPGGSLNTEAFF
V: TRBV9; J: TRBJ1-6; CDR3: CASSVGDINNSPLHF
V: TRBV10-3; J: TRBJ2-2; CDR3: CAISTTGLTGELFF
V: TRBV5-1; J: TRBJ2-2; CDR3: CASSWVQIPGELFF
V: TRBV28; J: TRBJ1-4; CDR3: CASSPGQSTNEKLFF
V: TRBV2; J: TRBJ1-2; CDR3: CASRMGQATYGYTF
V: TRBV28; J: TRBJ2-1; CDR3: CASRGTGTSKIEQFF
V: TRBV25-1; J: TRBJ1-2; CDR3: CASSDSGVGFGYTF
V: TRBV29-1; J: TRBJ2-4; CDR3: CSAEDGLAKNIQYF
V: TRBV4-3; J: TRBJ2-1; CDR3: CASSKGLAGTTGNEQFF
V: TRBV7-2; J: TRBJ2-3; CDR3: CASSSQGSGSDTQYF
V: TRBV10-2; J: TRBJ1-4; CDR3: CASRPGGQGEGKLFF
V: TRBV7-2; J: TRBJ2-7; CDR3: CASSLGQGANTYEQYF
V: TRBV4-2; J: TRBJ2-1; CDR3: CASSQDQGGNEQFF
V: TRBV13; J: TRBJ2-1; CDR3: CASSSRRQGNEQFF
V: TRBV7-2; J: TRBJ2-6; CDR3: CASSSGDSGANVLTF
V: TRBV29-1; J: TRBJ2-3; CDR3: CSTRGGTDTQYF
V: TRBV20-1; J: TRBJ2-3; CDR3: CSATSDRGSTDTQYF
V: TRBV20-1; J: TRBJ2-3; CDR3: CSANDGSLWGADTQYF